The rows below give T cell receptor beta chains drawn from one sample of a study of control samples from healthy donors and cancer patients. This table comes from immunoSEQ multiplex PCR, and its TCRdb copy is limited to in-frame clones, with some not included. The sample includes 75,000 to 100,000 clones, almost 90% of them seen just once. What was sequenced was blood. Receptor source: a man aged 25 to 40 in good health. The conserved cysteine and the conserved F or W are not part of the CDR3 here. The order of the fields is V gene, CDR3 length, CDR3 protein.

V gene: TRBV18; CDR3 length: 11; CDR3 protein: ASSPGSGETQY
V gene: TRBV21-1; CDR3 length: 14; CDR3 protein: ASSYPSTGTNSPLH
V gene: TRBV3-1/TRBV3-2; CDR3 length: 14; CDR3 protein: ASSQAAGVGTGELF
V gene: TRBV2; CDR3 length: 13; CDR3 protein: ASSTTGTAQETQY
V gene: TRBV6-5; CDR3 length: 13; CDR3 protein: ASRRWGVGYTEAF
V gene: TRBV18; CDR3 length: 14; CDR3 protein: ASSLGPYFSGNTIY
V gene: TRBV6-5; CDR3 length: 13; CDR3 protein: ASSGTSGGADTQY
V gene: TRBV10-3; CDR3 length: 11; CDR3 protein: AISESGGSPLH
V gene: TRBV9; CDR3 length: 10; CDR3 protein: ASSTQGETQY
V gene: TRBV6-5; CDR3 length: 12; CDR3 protein: ASSMNSGIDGYT
V gene: TRBV6-5; CDR3 length: 11; CDR3 protein: AIQPGTAFEAF
V gene: TRBV5-4; CDR3 length: 12; CDR3 protein: ASSSESSYNEQF
V gene: TRBV7-9; CDR3 length: 9; CDR3 protein: ASSSRSGYT
V gene: TRBV18; CDR3 length: 12; CDR3 protein: ASSPGGLLYEQY
V gene: TRBV19; CDR3 length: 9; CDR3 protein: ASSGAGELF
V gene: TRBV28; CDR3 length: 16; CDR3 protein: ASSLWWLAGGGDTEAF
V gene: TRBV19; CDR3 length: 8; CDR3 protein: ATGVGELF
V gene: TRBV28; CDR3 length: 12; CDR3 protein: ASRIPGNSYGYT
V gene: TRBV15; CDR3 length: 11; CDR3 protein: ATSGESSETQY
V gene: TRBV5-4; CDR3 length: 13; CDR3 protein: ASSLARQAQETQY
V gene: TRBV29-1; CDR3 length: 10; CDR3 protein: SVERADYGYT
V gene: TRBV27; CDR3 length: 10; CDR3 protein: ASSSSRAEQY
V gene: TRBV19; CDR3 length: 12; CDR3 protein: ASSAPQGREKLF
V gene: TRBV6-1; CDR3 length: 13; CDR3 protein: ASSEATRRVDEQY
V gene: TRBV6-2/TRBV6-3; CDR3 length: 16; CDR3 protein: ASSYPGQGVFSNQPQH
V gene: TRBV5-5; CDR3 length: 13; CDR3 protein: ASSLVSRYSYEQY
V gene: TRBV5-1; CDR3 length: 14; CDR3 protein: ASSPLAGLSSYEQY
V gene: TRBV29-1; CDR3 length: 10; CDR3 protein: SVGTGQYGYT
V gene: TRBV4-1; CDR3 length: 13; CDR3 protein: ASSKDRGGVYEQY
V gene: TRBV28; CDR3 length: 11; CDR3 protein: ASTQHSGNTIY
V gene: TRBV7-2; CDR3 length: 13; CDR3 protein: ASSLVAGLYNEQF